Below, one TCR beta chain is given with its context. The source of the sample is a study of blood T cell repertoires in COVID-19. Original analysis: Counts of nucleated cells, estimated from reference gene primer amplification, were obtained. Measured with immunoSEQ multiplex PCR; TCRdb has only the in-frame clones, and not every one. V, J and clone size are taken as reported in that table, and D and trimming were inferred from the DNA itself. This table has 260,000 or so clones, roughly 80% appearing once. Germline V gives CDR1 MGHRA, CDR2 YSYEKL. V shed 4 bases and J 2 bases; nucleotides not matched to a gene: 9. The CDR3 extends over 16 amino acids.

The chain recombines TRBV4-1 with TRBJ2-3; 7 bases are a match to TRBD2. Sequencing used peripheral blood. This receptor was obtained from a woman at least 80 years old with COVID-19, enrolled during active disease. CDR3 sequence (DNA): TGCGCCAGCAGCCGGGAGACTAGCAGTTACACAGATACGCAGTATTTT. It translates to CASSRETSSYTDTQYF.